The 27 T cell receptor beta chains below come from one sample, sequenced in a study of blood T cell repertoires in COVID-19. Measured with immunoSEQ multiplex PCR; TCRdb has only the in-frame clones, and not every one. The table has roughly 40,000 clones, roughly 80% seen once. Sequenced input: peripheral blood. These receptors were taken from a woman older than 75 with acute or convalescent COVID-19.

This clone was picked up a small number of times. CDR3 coding DNA: TGTGCCAGCAGCCAAATCGGCGACAGGGAAAAACTGTTTTTT. It codes for CASSQIGDREKLFF. This sequence joins TRBV16 and TRBJ1-4, with TRBD1 as a possible D gene (6 bases). The CDR3 consists of 14 residues. Trimming cost V 2 bases and J 8 bases, with 12 bases left between them. CDR1 KGHSY and CDR2 FQNENV come from the germline V gene.

V gene TRBV5-1 combines with J gene TRBJ2-7; D might be TRBD2 (6 bases). The CDR3 consists of 17 residues. The V end was cut by 0 bases, the J end by 2 bases, with 18 bases between. The germline gives CDR1 SGHRS, CDR2 YFSETQ. The CDR3 coding sequence is TGCGCCAGCAGCTTGGTTCAGGGCGAGTCGGGAGCCTACGAGCAGTACTTC. Translation: CASSLVQGESGAYEQYF.

V gene TRBV5-4 combines with J gene TRBJ2-3; 7 nucleotides align to TRBD2. V lost 3 bases to trimming and J lost 1 base; unmatched junction nucleotides: 5. In germline, CDR1 is SGHNT, CDR2 YYREEE (reference sequence). The length of the CDR3 is 15 residues. CDR3 coding DNA: TGTGCCAGCAGCTCGAAGGCGGGGGGCACAGATACGCAGTATTTT. It codes for CASSSKAGGTDTQYF.

The CDR3 DNA sequence: TGTGCCATCAAGGGACAGCTCCGGGAGACCCAGTACTTC. Translated: CAIKGQLRETQYF. The chain carries TRBV10-3 and TRBJ2-5, with 7 nucleotides matching TRBD1. Germline V gives CDR1 ENHRY, CDR2 SYGVKD. This CDR3 has 13 residues. J gave up 5 bases and V 7 bases, and 7 bases lay outside the gene matches.

This chain uses TRBV7-9 with TRBJ1-3; 7 nucleotides line up with TRBD1. The CDR3 is made up of 16 amino acids. Unmatched junction bases numbered 8, after V lost 4 bases and J lost 2 bases. CDR1 and CDR2 from the germline V gene are SEHNR and FQNEAQ (reference sequence). The DNA of the CDR3 is TGTGCCAGCAGCTCTTCCCCTGGGACAGCTGGAAACACCATATATTTT. The encoded protein is CASSSSPGTAGNTIYF.

This clone occurred a few times. The chain carries TRBV10-3 and TRBJ1-2; 8 bases are shared with TRBD1. The V gene's germline CDR1 is ENHRY and CDR2 SYGVKD. After removal of 11 bases from V and 2 bases from J, the junction contained 10 bases not matched to a gene. This CDR3 has 14 amino acids. The CDR3 nucleotides read TGTGCCGTATCATCAGGGGGCGCAAACTATGGCTACACCTTC. Encoded protein: CAVSSGGANYGYTF.

The chain couples TRBV7-9 to TRBJ1-1, with D unclear. With 0 bases removed from V and 6 bases from J, the gap between germline ends came to 11 bases. CDR3 length: 14 residues. Germline V gene data show CDR1 as SEHNR and CDR2 as FQNEAQ (reference sequence). The CDR3 spells CASSLARASAEAFF. The CDR3, as DNA: TGTGCCAGCAGCTTAGCGCGGGCATCGGCTGAAGCTTTCTTT.

V is TRBV15 and J is TRBJ2-1, with 11 bases lining up with TRBD2. This CDR3 comprises 17 residues. Losses at the gene ends were 1 base for V and 0 bases for J; bases not matched to a gene: 2. CDR1 and CDR2 (germline): LNHNV, YYDKDF (reference sequence). The CDR3: CATSRVGLAASYNEQFF. The CDR3, as DNA: TGTGCCACCAGCAGAGTGGGACTAGCGGCCTCCTACAATGAGCAGTTCTTC.

The rearrangement joins TRBV5-1 to TRBJ2-1, with 12 bases identical to TRBD1. CDR1 is SGHRS, CDR2 YFSETQ, per germline. After removal of 0 bases from V and 10 bases from J, the junction contained 8 bases not matched to a gene. CDR3 length equals 16 residues. The CDR3 reads CASSLEGQGAGEEQFF. CDR3 coding DNA: TGCGCCAGCAGCTTGGAGGGACAGGGGGCTGGGGAGGAGCAGTTCTTC.

The rearrangement uses TRBV28 and TRBJ1-6; TRBD1 matches 7 bases. Trimming removed 10 bases from V and 7 bases from J; junction bases left unmatched: 10. Looked up from germline, CDR1 is MDHEN and CDR2 is SYDVKM. This CDR3 comprises 14 residues. CDR3 loop: CATKLTGYNSPLHF. For the CDR3, the DNA is TGTGCCACCAAATTGACAGGGTACAATTCACCCCTCCACTTT.

V usage is TRBV5-6 and J usage is TRBJ2-5; tentative D call: TRBD2 (6 bases). Germline CDR1 reads SGHDT; CDR2 reads YYEEEE. Trimming took 0 bases from V and 4 from J, leaving 13 bases between them. This CDR3 has 15 amino acids. Here the CDR3 reads CASSLASGVGETQYF. The CDR3 coding sequence is TGTGCCAGCAGCTTGGCCTCGGGGGTTGGAGAGACCCAGTACTTC. The variable domain in full, with the rest retrieved from reference TRBV5-6 and TRBJ2-5, is DAGVTQSPTHLIKTRGQQVTLRCSPKSGHDTVSWYQQALGQGPQFIFQYYEEEERQRGNFPDRFSGHQFPNYSSELNVNALLLGDSALYLCASSLASGVGETQYFGPGTRLLVL.

This clone appeared a single time. This chain connects TRBV10-3 to TRBJ1-2, with TRBD1 identical over 9 bases. CDR1 and CDR2 from the germline V gene are ENHRY and SYGVKD. V shed 3 bases and J 2 bases; nucleotides not matched to a gene: 7. The length of the CDR3 is 16 residues. Here the CDR3 reads CAISEGTGSINYGYTF. As DNA, the CDR3 is TGTGCCATCAGTGAAGGGACAGGGTCTATCAACTATGGCTACACCTTC.

This chain links TRBV9 with TRBJ2-7; 8 bases map to TRBD1. CDR1 and CDR2 (germline): SGDLS, YYNGEE. The ends lost 0 bases at V and 2 bases at J; junction bases unmatched: 7. The CDR3 contains 16 residues. CDR3 loop: CASSVGTGGMTYEQYF. CDR3 coding DNA: TGTGCCAGCAGCGTAGGTACAGGGGGTATGACCTACGAGCAGTACTTC.

This clone was recorded a few times. V and J are TRBV6-1 and TRBJ2-7, with D uncertain. The CDR3 sequence is 16 residues long. In germline, CDR1 is MNHNS, CDR2 SASEGT. V dropped 2 bases and J dropped 0 bases, with 14 bases sitting between them. The CDR3 coding sequence is TGTGCCAGCAGTGAACCCGGGTTCGCGAGCTCCTACGAGCAGTACTTC. This sequence encodes CASSEPGFASSYEQYF.

The chain is built from TRBV5-1 and TRBJ2-7, with TRBD2 matching 12 bases. This CDR3 comprises 19 residues. The junction had 15 bases not matched to a gene; V was cut back by 4 bases and J by 1 base. The germline V gene has CDR1 SGHRS and CDR2 YFSETQ. The CDR3 loop reads CASSVENLLAGGPSYEQYF. In DNA form, the CDR3 reads TGCGCCAGCAGCGTTGAGAACCTACTAGCGGGAGGTCCTTCCTACGAGCAGTACTTC.

This chain joins TRBV5-5 and TRBJ2-7; maybe TRBD1 (6 bases). The V end lost 3 bases, the J end lost 1 base, and 11 bases lay between the germline ends. The V gene's germline CDR1 is SGHKS and CDR2 YYEKEE (reference sequence). The CDR3 is 14 amino acids. The CDR3 protein is CASSWGQGSYEQYF. CDR3 coding DNA: TGTGCCAGCAGCTGGGGGCAGGGGTCCTACGAGCAGTACTTC.

Worth noting for this clone: A junction boundary mismatches the germline segment, possibly from a read error. The chain links TRBV27 to TRBJ2-7, with 8 bases that match TRBD2. CDR3 length: 19 amino acids. Germline CDR1 MNHEY, CDR2 SMNVEV (reference sequence). CDR3 region: CASSFHRGESGGPSHEQYF. For the CDR3, the DNA is TGTGCCAGCAGTTTTCACAGAGGGGAATCGGGAGGGCCCTCCCACGAGCAGTACTTC.

V and J are TRBV2 and TRBJ1-3; 7 bases line up with TRBD1. Germline lookup yields CDR1 SNHLY and CDR2 FYNNEI. V shed 6 bases and J 6 bases; nucleotides not matched to a gene: 14. The CDR3 has 16 amino acids. Here the CDR3 reads CASSPKIGGLENTIYF. For the CDR3, the DNA is TGTGCCAGCAGCCCGAAGATAGGGGGCCTGGAAAACACCATATATTTT. The full variable domain, completed using reference TRBV2 and TRBJ1-3, is EPEVTQTPSHQVTQMGQEVILRCVPISNHLYFYWYRQILGQKVEFLVSFYNNEISEKSEIFDDQFSVERPDGSNFTLKIRSTKLEDSAMYFCASSPKIGGLENTIYFGEGSWLTVV.

This rearrangement joins TRBV10-1 to TRBJ2-3; TRBD1 might be the D (6 bases). Germline loops: CDR1 WNHNN, CDR2 SYGVQD (reference sequence). The CDR3 runs 13 residues. V lost 1 base to trimming and J lost 11 bases, with 13 bases between them. CDR3 region: CASSELAGAKQYF. CDR3 in DNA: TGCGCCAGCAGTGAGTTGGCAGGGGCGAAGCAGTATTTT.

This chain links TRBV7-2 with TRBJ1-4, with 7 bases matching TRBD1. The V gene end was trimmed by 1 base and the J gene end by 8 bases; junction bases not matched to a gene: 4. This CDR3 is built from 14 residues. CDR1 and CDR2 (germline): SGHTA, FQGNSA. CDR3: CASSLGQGAEKLFF. The CDR3 DNA is TGTGCCAGCAGCTTAGGACAGGGTGCGGAAAAACTGTTTTTT.

The V and J genes are TRBV5-1 and TRBJ2-1, with 8 positions matching TRBD1. From germline, CDR1 is SGHRS and CDR2 YFSETQ. Trimming removed 4 bases from V and 2 bases from J; junction bases left unmatched: 8. This CDR3 contains 16 residues. The CDR3 protein is CASSQGAGMTYNEQFF. CDR3 nucleotides: TGCGCCAGCAGCCAGGGGGCAGGGATGACCTACAATGAGCAGTTCTTC.

CDR3 sequence (DNA): TGTGCCAGCAGCTCCGGGACTAGCGGGAGGTTCCGAGAGACCCAGTACTTC. As protein: CASSSGTSGRFRETQYF. The chain carries TRBV7-2 and TRBJ2-5, with 15 bases matching TRBD2. The CDR3 has 17 amino acids. CDR1 and CDR2 (germline): SGHTA, FQGNSA. Unmatched junction bases numbered 7, after V lost 4 bases and J lost 4 bases.

The V gene is TRBV6-5, the J gene TRBJ1-1, with unresolved D. V shed 7 bases and J shed 6 bases, with 21 bases lying between them. The CDR3 is 15 amino acids. The germline gives CDR1 MNHEY, CDR2 SVGAGI. The CDR3 spells CASTGGVGTGAEAFF. As DNA, the CDR3 is TGTGCCAGCACTGGTGGAGTGGGCACCGGGGCTGAAGCTTTCTTT.

The chain couples TRBV14 to TRBJ2-1; D might be TRBD1 (6 bases). V lost 0 bases to trimming and J lost 3 bases, with 15 bases between them. The CDR3 consists of 17 residues. The germline gives CDR1 SGHDN, CDR2 FVKESK. CDR3 amino acids: CASSQDFLVGGYNEQFF. DNA for the CDR3: TGTGCCAGCAGCCAAGATTTCCTGGTAGGGGGCTACAATGAGCAGTTCTTC.

The chain couples TRBV18 to TRBJ2-3; 16 bases are a match to TRBD2. The V and J ends lost 3 bases and 4 bases, in that order; junction bases with no gene match: 4. The CDR3 length is 17 residues. Germline CDR1 KGHSH, CDR2 LQKENI. CDR3 protein: CASSPGLAGGPSDTQYF. The CDR3, as DNA: TGTGCCAGCTCACCGGGACTAGCGGGAGGGCCCTCAGATACGCAGTATTTT.

This clone was counted between two and nine times. The chain carries TRBV30 and TRBJ2-5; D unresolved. The CDR3 is made up of 13 amino acids. Trimming pared 0 bases from V and 4 bases from J, leaving 9 bases between. From germline, CDR1 is GTSNPN and CDR2 SVGIG (reference sequence). The CDR3 loop reads CAWSVGAGETQYF. The CDR3 DNA sequence: TGTGCCTGGAGTGTCGGAGCTGGAGAGACCCAGTACTTC.

The rearrangement uses TRBV3-1 (or the pseudogene TRBV3-2) and TRBJ2-7; D ambiguous. CDR3 length: 12 amino acids. CDR1 LGHDT and CDR2 YNNKEL come from the germline V gene (reference sequence). The V end lost 1 base, the J end lost 6 bases, and 7 bases lay between the germline ends. The DNA for the CDR3 is TGTGCCAGCAGCCAAGTGAGTGCCGAGCAGTACTTC. This gives the protein CASSQVSAEQYF.